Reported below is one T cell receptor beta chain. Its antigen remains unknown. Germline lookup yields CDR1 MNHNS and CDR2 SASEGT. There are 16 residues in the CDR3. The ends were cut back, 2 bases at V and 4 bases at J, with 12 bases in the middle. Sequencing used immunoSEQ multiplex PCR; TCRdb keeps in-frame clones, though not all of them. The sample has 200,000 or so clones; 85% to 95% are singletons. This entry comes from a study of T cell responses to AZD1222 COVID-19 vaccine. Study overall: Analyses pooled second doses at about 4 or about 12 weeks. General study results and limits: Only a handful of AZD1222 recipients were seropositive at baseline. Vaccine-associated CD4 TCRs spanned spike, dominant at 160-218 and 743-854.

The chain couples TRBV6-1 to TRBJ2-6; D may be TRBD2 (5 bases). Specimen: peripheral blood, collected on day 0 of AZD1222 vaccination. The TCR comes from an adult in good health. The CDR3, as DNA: TGTGCCAGCAGTGAACGGCGCGGGTTCGGGGCCAACGTCCTGACTTTC. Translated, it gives CASSERRGFGANVLTF.